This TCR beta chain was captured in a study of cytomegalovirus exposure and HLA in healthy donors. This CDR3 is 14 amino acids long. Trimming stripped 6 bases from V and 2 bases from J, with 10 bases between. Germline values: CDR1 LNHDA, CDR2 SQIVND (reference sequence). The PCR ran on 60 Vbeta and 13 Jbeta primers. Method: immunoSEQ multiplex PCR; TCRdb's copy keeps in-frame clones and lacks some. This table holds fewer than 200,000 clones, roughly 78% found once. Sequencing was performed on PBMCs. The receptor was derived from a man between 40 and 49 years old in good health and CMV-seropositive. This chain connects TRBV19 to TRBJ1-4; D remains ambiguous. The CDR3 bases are TGTGCCAGTAGGAGGACGGGGACTAATGAAAAACTGTTTTTT. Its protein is CASRRTGTNEKLFF.